The T cell receptor (beta chain) under discussion was sequenced for a study of blood T cell repertoires in COVID-19. Overall study: Acute-phase and convalescent COVID-19 samples originated in the United States, Italy and Spain. T cells, B-cell-depleted T cells, or PBMCs provided the cDNA or gDNA that served as material.

CDR3 length: 12 residues. Germline lookup yields CDR1 MNHEY and CDR2 SVGAGI. The trim removed 7 bases at V and 6 bases at J, leaving 5 bases unmatched. In the original analysis: Using reference gene primer amplification, nucleated cell counts were estimated. TCRdb's table, derived via immunoSEQ multiplex PCR, lists solely in-frame clones and lacks some. V and J calls plus clone size are reproduced from that table; the DNA served to infer D and trimming. The table has 150,000 to 200,000 clones, roughly 94% seen once. What was sequenced was peripheral blood. The chain joins TRBV6-5 to TRBJ1-2, with 7 bases lining up with TRBD1. The receptor was isolated from a man aged 25 to 45 with COVID-19, enrolled during active disease. The CDR3, as DNA: TGTGCCAGCAACGACAGGGTTAATGGCTACACCTTC. This encodes CASNDRVNGYTF.